This T cell receptor beta chain was retrieved from a study of blood T cells in healthy people across ages. Through a sample-barcoded 5' primer and a J-beta primer mix, a second PCR was run for about 7 to 12 cycles. One entry per CDR3 protein results from TCRdb running MiXCR on the 5' RACE reads. The top ten clones hold less than 3.5% of a sample with more than 650,000 distinct CDR3 sequences, approximately 24% of them seen once. Donors each provided around 9 milliliters of peripheral blood. The same data also went into a second study, on T cells of mothers and their children. That report notes: The study sampled a few healthy Caucasian mothers and their six children. Sequencing returned over 9 million TCR beta CDR3 reads per mother and several million per child. Researchers report slightly higher, though non-significant, overlap in related mother-child pairs than in unrelated pairs.

The receptor was isolated from a boy under 18 in good health. Material: blood.

The CDR3 DNA reads as TGCGCCACAGCAGGCGGCGGCGCGGTGGAGACCCAGTACTTC. It translates to CATAGGGAVETQYF. V and J are TRBV5-1 and TRBJ2-5; D unclear. Germline lookup yields CDR1 SGHRS and CDR2 YFSETQ. The V gene lost 9 bases and the J gene lost 5 bases, with 20 bases spanning the gap. CDR3 length: 14 residues.